This entry is about one T cell receptor (beta chain). This clonotype is classified as medium-sized (0.01 to 0.1%). Its antigen remains undetermined. Qualities for individual bases were not recorded, and no much larger clone is one base off. Genomic DNA was extracted from bulk tumor tissue and used as the TCR template, and approximately 600 ng gDNA was amplified per sample. Multiple biopsies per primary tumor were taken during surgery, spaced as far apart as possible within the tumor mass. The study cohort was described as untreated and was composed of newly diagnosed NSCLC cases undergoing curative surgery. The samples came from some 15 patients with newly diagnosed non-small cell lung cancer who were having surgery intended to be curative. Two independent pathologists examined the resected tumor masses. Sequencing was performed only on DNA and RNA samples of high quality. The data originate from a study of immune heterogeneity within non-small cell lung tumors (dated by TCRdb to the late 2010s). About the full investigation: Histology comprised a handful of squamous cell carcinomas, 9 to 11 non-squamous carcinomas and 1 tumor not otherwise specified. Whole-exome sequencing, RNA-seq and TCR beta repertoire sequencing were combined for multiple spatially distinct regions from each NSCLC tumor so that intratumoral immune heterogeneity could be examined. Transcriptome data were available for just roughly 40 loci from around 12 patients, whereas TCR repertoire analysis spanned around 58 tumor loci from fewer than 18 patients. For mutant peptides 8 to 11 amino acids long, netMHCpan-3.0 predicted neoantigen binding to the HLA alleles of each patient.

V loses 5 bases at its end and J loses 3 bases; junction bases beyond the gene matches: 16. Looking up the germline V gene yields CDR1 MDHEN and CDR2 SYDVKM. The CDR3 runs 20 residues from the cysteine to the phenylalanine. Kept here is only the CDR3 DNA, which spans 60 bases and is read in frame from base 1. The TCR beta CDR3 region was amplified with a multiplex PCR system whose first round ran for around 10 cycles using 32 V-gene forward primers and 13 J-gene reverse primers. First-round PCR used a QIAGEN Multiplex PCR Kit, and primer sequences were filed in Chinese patent CN105087789A. In a second PCR round, Illumina universal primers were added with the Phusion High-Fidelity PCR Kit. The TCR libraries underwent paired-end sequencing with a read length of 151 bp on the Illumina HiSeq X Ten platform. In the original analysis: Reads without multiplex PCR primers were removed using Cutadapt, read pairs were merged using PEAR, and CDR3 regions were called using MiXCR with default settings. Shannon entropy measured repertoire diversity, while clonality was calculated as one minus the Shannon entropy divided by the ln of the count of productive unique sequences. Clonotypes present at frequencies of at least 0.5% were defined as dominant or high-frequency T-cell clones. TCRdb reworked the public reads: Q25 trimming with fastp, MiXCR clone assembly, productive beta chains retained. For every CDR3 protein sequence, its rows merge into one entry that carries the most common genes and DNA. TCRdb, not the original authors, processed these V and J calls. The sample table lists around 9,800 distinct CDR3 sequences, around 21% of them with a count of one. Under 4% of the sample goes to the ten largest clones.

The investigation overall reported the following: For the most part, high-frequency TCR beta clonotypes differed from one individual patient to another. Local tumor mutational burden and local T-cell repertoire clonality had a statistically significant but moderate positive correlation (R about 0.35). Within a given patient, the same dominant CDR3B clonotypes showed up repeatedly across loci, although different tumor locations also carried unique high-frequency clones.

Sequencing was performed on lung tumor tissue. This sequence uses TRBV28 and TRBJ2-7, with 16 middle bases fitting TRBD2. The clonotype originates from a man aged 55-75 years with non-small cell lung cancer. The DNA is as follows: TGTGCCAGCAGTCGCCCCGGGACTAGCGGGAGGGTTGGTCCTGGCTACGAGCAGTACTTC. It codes for CASSRPGTSGRVGPGYEQYF. The entire variable domain, with the stretches around the CDR3 drawn from the reference TRBV28 and TRBJ2-7 proteins, is DVKVTQSSRYLVKRTGEKVFLECVQDMDHENMFWYRQDPGLGLRLIYFSYDVKMKEKGDIPEGYSVSREKKERFSLILESASTNQTSMYLCASSRPGTSGRVGPGYEQYFGPGTRLTVT.